These 2 T cell receptor beta chains were all obtained from the same sample, sequenced in a study of blood T cells in healthy people across ages. A second about 7 to 12 cycle PCR used barcoded and J-beta primers. MiXCR was run by TCRdb on the 5' RACE reads, yielding one entry per CDR3 protein. The sample consists of over 950,000 distinct CDR3 sequences, approximately 50% of them appearing once. Material for sequencing was blood. These receptors came from a woman aged 55-70 years in good health.

Concerning this clonotype itself: The junction and the germline gene differ at one end; a read error may be behind it. This rearrangement joins TRBV5-1 to TRBJ2-1; a possible D gene is TRBD1 (5 bases). CDR1 is SGHRS and CDR2 is YFSETQ in the germline V gene. CDR3 length: 14 residues. In nucleotides, the CDR3 is TGCGCCAGCAGCTTCGAAGGGGCCTACAATGGGCAGTTCTTC. This translates into CASSFEGAYNGQFF.

The chain joins TRBV7-8 to TRBJ2-4, with D perhaps assigned TRBD1 or TRBD2 (5 bases each). V was pared by 8 bases and J by 1 base, with 12 bases between. Germline CDR1 reads SGHVS; CDR2 reads FQNEAQ. The CDR3 covers 14 residues. Here the CDR3 reads CASGASGAKNIQYF. For the CDR3, the DNA is TGTGCCAGCGGGGCGTCGGGGGCCAAAAACATTCAGTACTTC.